This passage covers 9 T cell receptor beta chains from one sample sequenced in a study of human T cells and chemical hapten exposure. Sample time point: patch test 1, 2 weeks after DPC sensitization. Indicated treatment: therapeutic diphenylcyclopropenone sensitization with weekly scalp DPC. TCRdb called the RACE reads again in MiXCR, with one record for every CDR3 protein. The sample lists about 99,000 distinct CDR3 sequences, 9.5% to 15% occurring once. The source material was whole blood, sampled in connection with sensitization to the hapten diphenylcyclopropenone (DPC). Receptor source: a woman aged 40 to 49 with alopecia areata. Some clones in this sample may be carry-over from other donors' samples.

The chain recombines TRBV20-1 with TRBJ2-7; TRBD1 aligns across 8 bases. The CDR3 spans 13 residues. V trimming: 7 bases; J trimming: 3 bases; junction bases outside the gene matches: 8. CDR1 and CDR2 (germline): DFQATT, SNEGSKA (reference sequence). In DNA form, the CDR3 reads TGCAGTGTCCGGGACAGGCATAGCTACGAGCAGTACTTC. Encoded protein: CSVRDRHSYEQYF.

This clonotype was seen only a few times. V gene TRBV28 combines with J gene TRBJ1-1, with D possibly TRBD1 on 5 matching bases. The CDR3 has 15 amino acids. V gave up 2 bases and J gave up 2 bases, with 12 bases separating them. From germline, CDR1 is MDHEN and CDR2 SYDVKM. The CDR3 coding sequence is TGTGCCAGCAGTTTAGCCGGGGCGGGCAACACTGAAGCTTTCTTT. Its translation: CASSLAGAGNTEAFF.

This clonotype was picked up a small number of times. The J gene is TRBJ2-3, the V gene TRBV18; D gene uncertain. V dropped 2 bases and J dropped 6 bases, with 3 bases sitting between them. Germline-derived CDR1 and CDR2 are KGHSH and LQKENI. This CDR3 has 11 amino acids. The CDR3 protein is CASSPSDTQYF. In DNA form, the CDR3 reads TGTGCCAGCTCACCATCCGATACGCAGTATTTT.

This clonotype was counted a few times. The rearrangement links TRBV7-9 to TRBJ2-7, with D hard to call. The ends were cut back, 4 bases at V and 6 bases at J, with 10 bases in the middle. The V gene's germline CDR1 is SEHNR and CDR2 FQNEAQ (reference sequence). The CDR3 totals 12 residues. The CDR3 bases are TGTGCCAGCAGCTCGAGCTCTTTCGAGCAGTACTTC. Residues: CASSSSSFEQYF.

This clonotype has only a few counts. This chain links TRBV27 with TRBJ2-7; D perhaps matches TRBD2 (5 bases). The germline gives CDR1 MNHEY, CDR2 SMNVEV (reference sequence). This CDR3 contains 14 residues. With 11 bases removed from V and 2 bases from J, the gap between germline ends came to 19 bases. The CDR3 reads CAGPSGVPTYEQYF. The CDR3 nucleotides are TGTGCCGGCCCCAGCGGAGTCCCAACCTACGAGCAGTACTTC.

The chain's CDR3 is CASSLVGQGAYEQYF. The DNA for the CDR3 is TGTGCCAGCAGTTTAGTCGGCCAGGGGGCCTACGAGCAGTACTTC. The chain recombines TRBV28 with TRBJ2-7, with 7 bases identical to TRBD1. The CDR3 consists of 15 residues. The V segment lost 2 bases and the J segment 2 bases; nucleotides outside the gene matches: 6. CDR1 is MDHEN, CDR2 SYDVKM, per germline. The variable domain in full, completed from reference TRBV28 and TRBJ2-7, reads DVKVTQSSRYLVKRTGEKVFLECVQDMDHENMFWYRQDPGLGLRLIYFSYDVKMKEKGDIPEGYSVSREKKERFSLILESASTNQTSMYLCASSLVGQGAYEQYFGPGTRLTVT.

Only a few counts were recorded for this clonotype. This chain links TRBV6-6 with TRBJ1-6, with no clear D. The germline CDR1 and CDR2 sequences are MNHNY and SVGAGI (reference sequence). V was pared by 0 bases and J by 10 bases, with 7 bases between. The CDR3 is 13 residues long. CDR3 amino acids: CASSYSEGSPLHF. Written as DNA, the CDR3 is TGTGCCAGCAGTTACTCGGAGGGCTCACCCCTCCACTTT.

The chain employs TRBV11-2 and TRBJ2-1; TRBD2 aligns across 12 bases. V shed 6 bases, J shed 3 bases, and the junction held 3 bases outside the gene matches. Germline CDR1 SGHAT, CDR2 FQNNGV. This CDR3 is built from 15 residues. The CDR3 here is CASRETSGGYNEQFF. DNA for the CDR3: TGTGCCAGCAGGGAGACTAGCGGGGGCTACAATGAGCAGTTCTTC.

In this sample, this clonotype turned up a few times. The chain couples TRBV29-1 to TRBJ2-7; D call uncertain. Per the germline V gene, CDR1 is SQVTM and CDR2 is ANQGSEA. The CDR3 spans 11 residues. Between the trimmed V and J ends, which lost 5 bases and 7 bases, there was a span of 12 bases. The CDR3 reads CSVLDLREQYF. DNA of the CDR3: TGCAGCGTTTTGGACCTTAGGGAGCAGTACTTC.